These 24 T cell receptor beta chains originate from one sample sequenced in a study of T cell repertoires in cytomegalovirus infection. TCRdb reprocessed the reads with MiXCR, giving one entry per CDR3 protein. Among approximately 730,000 distinct CDR3 sequences, around 30% were seen once, and the ten largest hold about 18%. These TCRs are of unknown antigen specificity. The source was cultured PBMCs, collected from culture after CMV antigen stimulation. All receptors derive from a human donor in good health (CMV status not recorded). Some clones in this sample may be carry-over from other donors' samples.

The V and J genes are TRBV6-1 and TRBJ2-1; 13 positions match TRBD2. Germline V CDR1 and CDR2: MNHNS, SASEGT. The CDR3 covers 18 residues. With V trimmed by 4 bases and J by 4 bases, 10 bases remained unmatched. The DNA for the CDR3 is TGTGCCAGCAGTGTAGGACTAGCGGGAGAGATCGGGTACAATGAGCAGTTCTTC. Translated, it gives CASSVGLAGEIGYNEQFF.

The J gene is TRBJ1-2, the V gene TRBV6-5; D may be TRBD1 (5 bases). The CDR3 extends over 15 amino acids. Germline CDR1 and CDR2: MNHEY and SVGAGI. The V and J ends lost 6 bases and 3 bases respectively, with 17 bases between them. The CDR3 loop reads CASSQRDATDYGYTF. Here the CDR3 DNA reads TGTGCCAGCAGCCAACGGGACGCAACGGACTATGGCTACACCTTC.

This chain uses TRBV7-9 with TRBJ2-7; 8 positions match TRBD2. CDR3 length: 16 residues. Losses at the gene ends were 4 bases for V and 4 bases for J; bases not matched to a gene: 12. Germline V gives CDR1 SEHNR, CDR2 FQNEAQ (reference sequence). CDR3 DNA: TGTGCCAGCAGCTCTAGAGCGGGGGCTTCTATATACGAGCAGTACTTC. It translates to CASSSRAGASIYEQYF.

V is TRBV20-1 and J is TRBJ1-2; D gene uncertain. This CDR3 spans 12 amino acids. The V end lost 3 bases, the J end lost 7 bases, and 12 bases lay between the germline ends. CDR1 and CDR2 from the germline V gene are DFQATT and SNEGSKA (reference sequence). This CDR3 is CSASPGSGGYTF. DNA for the CDR3: TGCAGTGCTAGTCCCGGGTCTGGTGGCTACACCTTC.

The V gene is TRBV5-6, the J gene TRBJ2-7, with a weak D call TRBD1 (5 bases). The V end lost 2 bases, the J end lost 3 bases, and 9 bases lay between the germline ends. The CDR3 spans 13 residues. CDR1 SGHDT and CDR2 YYEEEE come from the germline V gene. CDR3 DNA: TGTGCCAGCAGCTTCAGGGAAGACTACGAGCAGTACTTC. Its translation: CASSFREDYEQYF.

V usage is TRBV19 and J usage is TRBJ1-5, with D possibly matching TRBD1 (5 bases). The germline V and J ends were trimmed by 5 bases and 2 bases, with 13 bases remaining between them. CDR3 length equals 15 residues. Germline V gene data show CDR1 as LNHDA and CDR2 as SQIVND (reference sequence). The CDR3 coding sequence is TGTGCCAGTAGTTTCGGGGGACGGGGCAATCAGCCCCAGCATTTT. It is translated as CASSFGGRGNQPQHF.

The chain couples TRBV29-1 to TRBJ2-1; D possibly corresponds to TRBD2 (6 bases). Trimming took off 4 bases at V and 4 bases at J, with 11 bases between the two ends. The CDR3 length is 13 residues. Germline loops: CDR1 SQVTM, CDR2 ANQGSEA. The CDR3 spells CSVARGLYNEQFF. In DNA, the CDR3 is TGCAGCGTTGCCCGGGGACTTTACAATGAGCAGTTCTTC.

The J gene is TRBJ2-5, the V gene TRBV28; D ambiguous. V was pared by 5 bases and J by 5 bases, with 15 bases between. CDR3 length: 14 amino acids. Germline V gene lookup returns CDR1 MDHEN and CDR2 SYDVKM. The CDR3 here is CASSTTAVGETQYF. For the CDR3, the DNA is TGTGCCAGCAGTACTACCGCCGTCGGGGAGACCCAGTACTTC.

V gene TRBV6-6 combines with J gene TRBJ2-7; D not certain. Looked up from germline, CDR1 is MNHNY and CDR2 is SVGAGI (reference sequence). Trimming shortened V by 6 bases and J by 1 base, and 13 bases separated the two germline ends. This CDR3 spans 14 amino acids. The CDR3, as DNA: TGTGCCAGCAGGCTCGTGGGGAATTCCTACGAGCAGTACTTC. This codes for CASRLVGNSYEQYF.

The V gene is TRBV7-9, the J gene TRBJ1-1; D gene uncertain. Trimming pared 5 bases from V and 5 bases from J, leaving 21 bases between. The CDR3 loop spans 16 amino acids. Germline V lookup: CDR1 SEHNR, CDR2 FQNEAQ (reference sequence). The CDR3 loop is CASSPTNGGPGTEAFF. The CDR3 bases are TGTGCCAGCAGCCCCACCAATGGAGGCCCGGGGACTGAAGCTTTCTTT.

The genes are TRBV3-1 and TRBJ2-5; TRBD1 matches at 9 bases. The CDR3 totals 17 residues. The J segment lost 0 bases and the V segment lost 7 bases, leaving 12 bases of the junction unmatched. Germline V gene lookup returns CDR1 LGHDT and CDR2 YNNKEL (reference sequence). CDR3 DNA sequence: TGTGCCAGCACCCGAAGGGGACAGGGTATTTACCAAGAGACCCAGTACTTC. Its protein is CASTRRGQGIYQETQYF.

The chain carries TRBV7-2 and TRBJ2-7; 7 nucleotides agree with TRBD1. The CDR3 length is 16 residues. Unmatched junction bases numbered 15, after V lost 5 bases and J lost 5 bases. Germline CDR1 and CDR2: SGHTA and FQGNSA. This CDR3 is CASSNRQGIVSHEQYF. CDR3 nucleotide sequence: TGTGCCAGCAGCAACCGACAGGGCATTGTGTCACACGAGCAGTACTTC.

The chain couples TRBV11-2 to TRBJ2-7, with D perhaps TRBD2 (6 bases). Germline V gives CDR1 SGHAT, CDR2 FQNNGV. This CDR3 spans 14 amino acids. V was pared by 0 bases and J by 6 bases, with 12 bases between. Written as DNA, the CDR3 is TGTGCCAGCAGCTTAGAACCGACTAGTACCGAGCAGTACTTC. This gives the protein CASSLEPTSTEQYF.

The chain joins TRBV20-1 to TRBJ2-1; 8 nucleotides agree with TRBD2. The CDR3 is made up of 13 amino acids. The V segment lost 1 base and the J segment 6 bases; nucleotides outside the gene matches: 2. The germline V gene encodes CDR1 DFQATT and CDR2 SNEGSKA (reference sequence). CDR3 in amino acids: CSARASGLNEQFF. DNA of the CDR3: TGCAGTGCTAGAGCTAGCGGGCTCAATGAGCAGTTCTTC.

This clonotype has more than one count but fewer than ten. The chain uses TRBV6-1 and TRBJ2-2; 8 nucleotides agree with TRBD2. Germline CDR1 MNHNS, CDR2 SASEGT. Trimming at V came to 0 bases and at J to 5 bases, leaving 2 bases not matched to a gene. The CDR3 spans 15 residues. The CDR3 protein is CASSEAGGGTGELFF. Written as DNA, the CDR3 is TGTGCCAGCAGTGAAGCCGGGGGGGGGACCGGGGAGCTGTTTTTT.

The chain joins TRBV13 to TRBJ1-1, with D uncertain. The CDR3 is 14 residues long. Trimming removed 6 bases at V and 1 base at J, with 12 bases between. CDR1 is PRHDT and CDR2 is FYEKMQ in the germline V gene (reference sequence). The CDR3, as DNA: TGTGCCAGCAGTTGGGATGGTAGGAACACTGAAGCTTTCTTT. As protein: CASSWDGRNTEAFF. The variable domain in full, completed from reference TRBV13 and TRBJ1-1, reads AAGVIQSPRHLIKEKRETATLKCYPIPRHDTVYWYQQGPGQDPQFLISFYEKMQSDKGSIPDRFSAQQFSDYHSELNMSSLELGDSALYFCASSWDGRNTEAFFGQGTRLTVV.

The chain recombines TRBV20-1 with TRBJ1-5, with D tentatively TRBD1 (5 bases). Trimming stripped 4 bases from V and 3 bases from J, with 13 bases between. The germline CDR1 and CDR2 sequences are DFQATT and SNEGSKA (reference sequence). CDR3 length: 14 amino acids. The CDR3 loop reads CSAIGRGINQPQHF. The DNA of the CDR3 is TGCAGTGCTATAGGACGGGGGATCAATCAGCCCCAGCATTTT.

The chain recombines TRBV29-1 with TRBJ1-2; D is perhaps TRBD1 (5 bases). Trimming took off 0 bases at V and 8 bases at J, with 10 bases between the two ends. CDR1 is SQVTM, CDR2 ANQGSEA, per germline. The CDR3 has 12 residues. This CDR3 is CSVEEAGKGYTF. The CDR3 nucleotides are TGCAGCGTTGAAGAAGCAGGGAAAGGCTACACCTTC.

This sequence joins TRBV10-3 and TRBJ1-3; D unclear. Germline V gene data show CDR1 as ENHRY and CDR2 as SYGVKD. This CDR3 contains 14 residues. V was trimmed by 3 bases and J by 4 bases, leaving 10 bases between them. The CDR3 region is CAISDTTHGNTIYF. CDR3 nucleotides: TGTGCCATCAGTGACACGACACACGGAAACACCATATATTTT.

The table lists this clonotype with a few counts. The chain links TRBV7-2 to TRBJ2-1, with D maybe TRBD2 (7 bases). CDR1 and CDR2 (germline): SGHTA, FQGNSA. The CDR3 covers 16 residues. V was clipped by 5 bases and J by 3 bases, with 17 bases between them. CDR3 loop: CASSRVGGGSYNEQFF. In nucleotides, the CDR3 is TGTGCCAGCAGCCGGGTGGGGGGGGGCAGCTACAATGAGCAGTTCTTC.

This rearrangement joins TRBV20-1 to TRBJ2-1; TRBD2 agrees at 7 bases. V was pared by 6 bases and J by 9 bases, with 11 bases of the junction left unmatched. There are 13 residues in the CDR3. Germline-derived CDR1 and CDR2 are DFQATT and SNEGSKA (reference sequence). CDR3 coding DNA: TGCAGTGCCCGGGTCCCGGGGGGAAGTGAGCAGTTCTTC. Amino acids: CSARVPGGSEQFF.

The chain uses TRBV11-2 and TRBJ1-2; D not resolved. The CDR3 consists of 14 residues. Trimming took 2 bases from V and 8 from J, leaving 15 bases between them. Germline V CDR1 and CDR2: SGHAT, FQNNGV. CDR3 sequence (DNA): TGTGCCAGCAGCTTAATGGTAGGATCGGCCGGCTACACCTTC. Its translation: CASSLMVGSAGYTF.

This CDR3 is CASSEERGAPFEQYF. DNA for the CDR3: TGTGCCAGCAGTGAAGAGCGGGGGGCGCCGTTCGAGCAGTACTTC. The chain uses TRBV6-1 and TRBJ2-7, with 9 bases aligning to TRBD2. With V trimmed by 1 base and J by 6 bases, 7 bases remained unmatched. CDR1 is MNHNS and CDR2 is SASEGT in the germline V gene. The CDR3 is 15 amino acids.

This chain uses TRBV19 with TRBJ2-1, with D uncertain. Per germline, CDR1 LNHDA and CDR2 SQIVND (reference sequence). The V and J ends lost 4 bases and 6 bases respectively, with 7 bases between them. CDR3 length: 12 amino acids. CDR3 region: CASSTPLNEQFF. In DNA form, the CDR3 reads TGTGCCAGTAGTACCCCCCTCAATGAGCAGTTCTTC.